A selection of T cell receptor beta chains follows, all from one sample in a study of human T cells and chemical hapten exposure. TCRdb processed the RACE reads anew with MiXCR; each CDR3 protein has one entry. The data contain about 70,000 distinct CDR3 sequences, about 8.5% of them seen just once; the ten biggest clones take up nearly 3.5%. The sequenced sample was whole blood, obtained in connection with sensitization to the hapten diphenylcyclopropenone (DPC). The source is a woman in her 50s with alopecia areata. Some clones in this sample may be carry-over from other donors' samples. Each CDR3 is given with its conserved first and last residue. A D gene is named only where the DNA matches it firmly. Clone size is shown for a subset of rows, as once, few, many or a class of expanded clone.

V gene	J gene	D gene	clone size	CDR3 protein	CDR3 DNA
TRBV5-1	TRBJ2-5	-	-	CASSFVQETQYF	TGCGCCAGCAGCTTTGTTCAAGAGACCCAGTACTTC
TRBV5-6	TRBJ2-7	-	few	CASSSTGYAYEQYF	TGTGCCAGCAGCTCAACAGGGTACGCCTACGAGCAGTACTTC
TRBV12-3/TRBV12-4	TRBJ2-1	-	-	CASTLGGLEWDEQFF	TGTGCCAGCACCCTCGGGGGTCTAGAATGGGATGAGCAGTTCTTC
TRBV4-3	TRBJ2-2	-	few	CASSQAANRAGELFF	TGCGCCAGCAGCCAAGCGGCGAACAGGGCCGGGGAGCTGTTTTTT
TRBV28	TRBJ2-1	TRBD2	few	CASSLPSGRNNEQFF	TGTGCCAGCAGTTTACCTAGCGGGAGGAACAATGAGCAGTTCTTC
TRBV7-8	TRBJ2-7	-	few	CASSLAPGYEQYF	TGTGCCAGCAGCTTAGCCCCAGGGTACGAGCAGTACTTC
TRBV7-2	TRBJ1-2	-	few	CASSLGPNYGYTF	TGTGCCAGCAGCCTGGGACCGAACTATGGCTACACCTTC
TRBV28	TRBJ1-6	-	-	CASSPPFRFLNSPLHF	TGTGCCAGCAGTCCCCCGTTCCGGTTCCTCAATTCACCCCTCCACTTT
TRBV20-1	TRBJ1-6	TRBD1	many	CSALSTGTNSPLHF	TGCAGTGCTCTATCGACAGGGACGAATTCACCCCTCCACTTT
TRBV29-1	TRBJ2-1	-	few	CSASPRSSYNEQFF	TGCAGCGCCTCTCCGCGGAGCTCCTACAATGAGCAGTTCTTC
TRBV20-1	TRBJ1-6	-	many	CSARELGASSYNSPLHF	TGCAGTGCTAGAGAACTAGGCGCCAGCTCCTATAATTCACCCCTCCACTTT
TRBV12-5	TRBJ1-2	-	-	CASGPTEGGYGYTF	TGTGCTAGTGGACCTACAGAGGGGGGTTATGGCTACACCTTC
TRBV2	TRBJ1-6	TRBD1	few	CASSSPGQGAPLHF	TGTGCCAGCAGTTCGCCGGGACAGGGGGCACCCCTCCACTTT
TRBV30	TRBJ1-5	-	few	CAWSGARTPYSNQPQHF	TGTGCCTGGAGTGGGGCTCGGACACCTTATAGCAATCAGCCCCAGCATTTT
TRBV19	TRBJ2-3	-	-	CASSHRDIGEGGTDTQYF	TGTGCCAGTAGCCACCGGGACATTGGGGAAGGCGGCACAGATACGCAGTATTTT
TRBV12-3/TRBV12-4	TRBJ2-3	TRBD2	many	CASSFTLAGEGLDTQYF	TGTGCCAGCAGTTTCACCTTAGCGGGGGAAGGGTTAGATACGCAGTATTTT
TRBV7-8	TRBJ2-3	-	many	CASSPASTDTQYF	TGTGCCAGCAGCCCCGCGAGCACAGATACGCAGTATTTT
TRBV12-3/TRBV12-4	TRBJ1-3	-	many	CASTPGGNTIYF	TGTGCCAGCACCCCAGGAGGAAACACCATATATTTT
TRBV6-5	TRBJ2-7	TRBD2	-	CASSLGTGGEQYF	TGTGCCAGCAGTTTAGGGACCGGGGGGGAGCAGTACTTC
TRBV3-1	TRBJ1-3	-	-	CASSQGAGTGNTIYF	TGTGCCAGCAGCCAAGGAGCAGGGACTGGAAACACCATATATTTT
TRBV28	TRBJ1-1	-	few	CASLIQGEVTEAFF	TGTGCCAGCTTGATACAGGGTGAGGTTACTGAAGCTTTCTTT
TRBV19	TRBJ1-4	TRBD1	few	CASRPSTGTGLINEKLFF	TGTGCCAGTAGACCTTCCACCGGGACAGGACTCATTAATGAAAAACTGTTTTTT
TRBV2	TRBJ1-5	-	few	CASSELNLQNQPQHF	TGTGCCAGCAGTGAACTCAACCTACAAAATCAGCCCCAGCATTTT
TRBV6-6	TRBJ1-5	-	few	CASSYPGANQPQHF	TGTGCCAGCAGTTACCCAGGGGCCAATCAGCCCCAGCATTTT
TRBV14	TRBJ1-4	-	-	CASSQNVGKLFF	TGTGCCAGCAGCCAAAATGTAGGGAAACTGTTTTTT
TRBV13	TRBJ1-1	-	-	CASSLLGGTGNTEAFF	TGTGCCAGCAGCTTATTAGGGGGAACGGGGAACACTGAAGCTTTCTTT
TRBV6-6	TRBJ1-1	-	-	CASSYSRQGYTEAFF	TGTGCCAGCAGTTACTCAAGGCAGGGATACACTGAAGCTTTCTTT
TRBV29-1	TRBJ1-5	-	few	CSDTGQYSNQPQHF	TGCAGCGATACAGGACAGTATAGCAATCAGCCCCAGCATTTT
TRBV6-6	TRBJ2-7	TRBD2	few	CASAGTSYEQYF	TGTGCCAGCGCCGGGACTAGCTACGAGCAGTACTTC
TRBV20-1	TRBJ2-1	TRBD2	few	CSATSGGGSKNEQFF	TGCAGTGCTACTAGCGGGGGTGGATCGAAGAATGAGCAGTTCTTC
TRBV20-1	TRBJ1-5	TRBD1	few	CSASSQGPSNQPQHF	TGCAGTGCTTCCTCACAGGGGCCTAGCAATCAGCCCCAGCATTTT
TRBV6-5	TRBJ2-7	-	-	CASSYQGEQYF	TGTGCCAGCAGTTACCAGGGCGAGCAGTACTTC
TRBV29-1	TRBJ1-5	TRBD1	few	CSVGDSLGQPQHF	TGCAGCGTGGGGGACAGTCTTGGCCAGCCCCAGCATTTT
TRBV7-6	TRBJ2-3	-	few	CASSPYGDGTDTQYF	TGTGCCAGCAGCCCCTATGGGGATGGAACAGATACGCAGTATTTT
TRBV10-3	TRBJ2-3	-	-	CAISEGLTTDTQYF	TGTGCCATCAGTGAGGGACTAACCACAGATACGCAGTATTTT
TRBV7-8	TRBJ2-7	-	-	CASSPPSRYEQYF	TGTGCCAGCAGCCCCCCCTCCCGCTACGAGCAGTACTTC
TRBV29-1	TRBJ1-1	-	-	CSVDDRFNTEAFF	TGCAGCGTCGATGACAGGTTTAACACTGAAGCTTTCTTT
TRBV3-1	TRBJ2-3	-	-	CASSQAITRSDTQYF	TGTGCCAGCAGCCAAGCTATTACTAGATCAGATACGCAGTATTTT
TRBV28	TRBJ1-6	TRBD1	many	CASSLPQGARGSPLHF	TGTGCCAGCAGTTTACCGCAGGGGGCCCGGGGGTCACCCCTCCACTTT
TRBV6-2/TRBV6-3	TRBJ2-1	-	few	CASSYGGTWSSYNEQFF	TGTGCCAGCAGTTACGGAGGGACATGGAGCTCCTACAATGAGCAGTTCTTC
TRBV6-6	TRBJ2-2	TRBD2	-	CASSSLAGAGELFF	TGTGCCAGCAGTTCCCTAGCGGGAGCCGGGGAGCTGTTTTTT
TRBV6-5	TRBJ2-7	-	few	CASSYEGFSYEQYF	TGTGCCAGCAGTTACGAGGGGTTCTCCTACGAGCAGTACTTC
TRBV7-2	TRBJ2-7	TRBD2	-	CASSLESLAGGPKDEQYF	TGTGCCAGCAGCTTAGAGTCTCTAGCGGGGGGGCCTAAGGACGAGCAGTACTTC
TRBV12-3/TRBV12-4	TRBJ2-1	-	-	CASKPSDRDYNEQFF	TGTGCCAGCAAACCGTCGGATCGAGACTACAATGAGCAGTTCTTC
TRBV6-5	TRBJ1-2	-	-	CASSSGLSYGYTF	TGTGCCAGCAGTTCTGGTTTGAGTTATGGCTACACCTTC
TRBV12-3/TRBV12-4	TRBJ1-1	-	few	CASRRPTENTEAFF	TGTGCCAGCAGACGACCGACAGAGAACACTGAAGCTTTCTTT
TRBV2	TRBJ2-3	-	-	CASSEWASASTDTQYF	TGTGCCAGCAGTGAATGGGCGTCAGCTAGCACAGATACGCAGTATTTT
TRBV6-6	TRBJ2-3	-	-	CASSSRGTDTQYF	TGTGCCAGCAGTTCTCGGGGCACAGATACGCAGTATTTT